Listed here are 16 T cell receptor beta chains from one sample, sequenced in a study of T cell responses to AZD1222 COVID-19 vaccine. Here immunoSEQ multiplex PCR was the method, and the copy in TCRdb shows in-frame clones only, minus some. Found here are just over 65,000 clones, about 88% of them singletons; the top ten hold 17%. The specimen comprised peripheral blood, sampled on day 0 of AZD1222 vaccination. The receptor set was obtained from an adult in good health.

The chain carries TRBV6-4 and TRBJ1-1; D gene unclear. Trimming removed 4 bases from V and 1 base from J, with 7 bases in between. This CDR3 has 13 amino acids. Germline V gene sequence: CDR1 MRHNA, CDR2 SNTAGT. The DNA of the CDR3 is TGTGCCAGCAGTGTGGCAGCGAACACTGAAGCTTTCTTT. Amino acid sequence: CASSVAANTEAFF.

The chain uses TRBV14 and TRBJ2-7; D unclear. The CDR3 contains 16 residues. CDR1 and CDR2 (germline): SGHDN, FVKESK. V was clipped by 4 bases and J by 5 bases, with 21 bases between them. The CDR3 nucleotides are TGTGCCAGCAGCCTCCGTACTCCGCGTAGTCGGGACGAGCAGTACTTC. Protein: CASSLRTPRSRDEQYF.

The chain couples TRBV3-1 (or the pseudogene TRBV3-2) to TRBJ2-5, with D unresolved. Germline loops: CDR1 LGHDT, CDR2 YNNKEL (reference sequence). The CDR3 is 15 residues long. V was cut by 1 base and J by 1 base, with 10 bases left in between. CDR3 in DNA: TGTGCCAGCAGCCAAGGCCCGGGCAGCCAAGAGACCCAGTACTTC. It translates to CASSQGPGSQETQYF.

This chain connects TRBV18 to TRBJ2-3, with a possible D match to TRBD1 (5 bases). V was pared by 1 base and J by 0 bases, with 8 bases between. From germline, CDR1 is KGHSH and CDR2 LQKENI. This CDR3 is 15 amino acids long. The CDR3: CASSPLPGSTDTQYF. CDR3 in DNA: TGTGCCAGCTCACCACTTCCAGGGAGCACAGATACGCAGTATTTT.

The V gene is TRBV2, the J gene TRBJ1-1; perhaps TRBD1 as D (6 bases). CDR3 length: 13 amino acids. V was cut by 4 bases and J by 3 bases, with 9 bases left in between. Per germline, CDR1 SNHLY and CDR2 FYNNEI. The CDR3 bases are TGTGCCAGCAGTGGGACAGTCGACACTGAAGCTTTCTTT. Amino acid sequence: CASSGTVDTEAFF. Filled out from reference TRBV2 and TRBJ1-1, the complete variable domain reads EPEVTQTPSHQVTQMGQEVILRCVPISNHLYFYWYRQILGQKVEFLVSFYNNEISEKSEIFDDQFSVERPDGSNFTLKIRSTKLEDSAMYFCASSGTVDTEAFFGQGTRLTVV.

The chain is built from TRBV7-6 and TRBJ2-5; 8 nucleotides line up with TRBD1. The CDR3 length is 18 residues. Germline V gene data show CDR1 as SGHVS and CDR2 as FNYEAQ. V lost 5 bases and J lost 2; bases outside the gene matches: 16. The CDR3 here is CASSPYVWTGRAQETQYF. In nucleotides, the CDR3 is TGTGCCAGCAGCCCTTACGTCTGGACAGGGCGCGCACAAGAGACCCAGTACTTC.

This clone was picked up a small number of times. V is TRBV30 and J is TRBJ1-1; D unclear. Germline CDR1 is GTSNPN and CDR2 is SVGIG (reference sequence). The CDR3 has 13 residues. V lost 3 bases to trimming and J lost 1 base, with 9 bases between them. The CDR3 sequence: CAWRPGANTEAFF. CDR3 bases: TGTGCCTGGAGACCGGGCGCGAACACTGAAGCTTTCTTT.

This clone was observed a single time. The rearrangement joins TRBV6-5 to TRBJ2-6, with 8 bases aligning to TRBD1. The CDR3 contains 14 residues. With 10 bases clipped from V and 5 bases from J, the junction kept 7 bases outside the gene matches. Germline CDR1 is MNHEY and CDR2 is SVGAGI. The CDR3 region is CAIADRGRANVLTF. As DNA, the CDR3 is TGTGCCATCGCTGACAGGGGACGGGCCAACGTCCTGACTTTC.

The J gene is TRBJ1-5, the V gene TRBV6-5, with D perhaps matching TRBD1 (5 bases). The V end lost 2 bases, the J end lost 7 bases, and 9 bases lay between the germline ends. This CDR3 is 13 amino acids long. Germline CDR1 reads MNHEY; CDR2 reads SVGAGI. CDR3 residues: CASSYDRDQPQHF. Here the CDR3 DNA reads TGTGCCAGCAGTTACGACCGGGACCAGCCCCAGCATTTT.

The V gene is TRBV28, the J gene TRBJ2-7; 9 positions agree with TRBD1. Losses at the gene ends were 4 bases for V and 3 bases for J; bases not matched to a gene: 7. Germline CDR1 reads MDHEN; CDR2 reads SYDVKM. The CDR3 consists of 15 residues. The CDR3, as DNA: TGTGCCAGCAGTTCACAGGGGGCGTCTCTCTACGAGCAGTACTTC. Translation gives CASSSQGASLYEQYF.

The V gene is TRBV5-1, the J gene TRBJ2-3, with 9 bases matching TRBD1. This CDR3 region has 15 residues. CDR1 and CDR2 (germline): SGHRS, YFSETQ. Trimming took 4 bases from V and 7 from J; bases not matched to a gene: 10. Here the CDR3 reads CASSETGQGLNTQYF. The CDR3 DNA is TGCGCCAGCAGCGAGACGGGACAGGGTCTTAATACGCAGTATTTT.

The V and J genes are TRBV7-2 and TRBJ2-3; D remains ambiguous. The ends were cut back, 4 bases at V and 5 bases at J, with 7 bases in the middle. The CDR3 sequence is 12 residues long. Germline-derived CDR1 and CDR2 are SGHTA and FQGNSA. In DNA, the CDR3 is TGTGCCAGCAGCTCCTCCCGAGATACGCAGTATTTT. It is translated as CASSSSRDTQYF.

V gene TRBV28 combines with J gene TRBJ2-6; the D is unclear. The V end lost 6 bases, the J end lost 0 bases, and 12 bases lay between the germline ends. This CDR3 has 16 residues. Germline V gene sequence: CDR1 MDHEN, CDR2 SYDVKM. As DNA, the CDR3 is TGTGCCAGCAGCCTTGCATGGACCTCTGGGGCCAACGTCCTGACTTTC. Translated: CASSLAWTSGANVLTF.

The rearrangement links TRBV19 to TRBJ2-4; 7 bases map to TRBD2. V lost 6 bases to trimming and J lost 3 bases; unmatched junction nucleotides: 8. The germline CDR1 and CDR2 sequences are LNHDA and SQIVND (reference sequence). The CDR3 loop spans 15 amino acids. This CDR3 is CASRSGGSGKNIQYF. DNA for the CDR3: TGTGCCAGTAGAAGTGGCGGGAGCGGCAAAAACATTCAGTACTTC.

This clone was seen a single time. The CDR3 sequence is CSASLGQRGGYTF. The DNA of the CDR3 is TGCAGTGCTAGTCTGGGACAACGGGGTGGCTACACCTTC. The chain uses TRBV20-1 and TRBJ1-2; D perhaps matches TRBD1 (6 bases). Germline assignment: CDR1 DFQATT and CDR2 SNEGSKA (reference sequence). The V end was cut by 3 bases, the J end by 7 bases, with 15 bases between. The CDR3 consists of 13 residues.

The DNA of the CDR3 is TGTGCCAGTAGTATGCTCCAGCAGGGGGCTGATGGCTACACCTTC. Translated: CASSMLQQGADGYTF. J is TRBJ1-2 and V is TRBV19, with TRBD1 identical over 8 bases. Trimming took 3 bases from V and 6 from J; bases not matched to a gene: 9. CDR1 is LNHDA and CDR2 is SQIVND in the germline V gene (reference sequence). CDR3 length: 15 residues.